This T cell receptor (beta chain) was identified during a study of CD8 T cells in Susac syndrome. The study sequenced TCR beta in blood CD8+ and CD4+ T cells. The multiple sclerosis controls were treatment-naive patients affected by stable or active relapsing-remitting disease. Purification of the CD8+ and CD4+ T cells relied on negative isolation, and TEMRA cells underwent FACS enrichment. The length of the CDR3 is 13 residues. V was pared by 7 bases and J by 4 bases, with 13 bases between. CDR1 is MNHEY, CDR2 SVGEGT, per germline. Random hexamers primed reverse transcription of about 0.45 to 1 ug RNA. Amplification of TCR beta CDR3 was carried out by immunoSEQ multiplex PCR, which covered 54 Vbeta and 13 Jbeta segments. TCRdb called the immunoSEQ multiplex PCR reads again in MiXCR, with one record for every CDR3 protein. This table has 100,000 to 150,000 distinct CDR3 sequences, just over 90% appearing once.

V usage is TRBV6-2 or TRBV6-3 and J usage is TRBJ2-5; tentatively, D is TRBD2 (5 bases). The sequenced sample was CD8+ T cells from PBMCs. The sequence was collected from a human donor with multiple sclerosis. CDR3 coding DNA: TGTGCCAGCACTAGTGGACTTAGAGAGACCCAGTACTTC. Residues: CASTSGLRETQYF.